This T cell receptor beta chain stems from a study of CD8+ T cells in alopecia areata. Study-wide results and caveats: How baseline CD8+ expansion relates to response remains uncertain (there was one nonresponder).

Trimming at V came to 0 bases and at J to 3 bases, leaving 3 bases not matched to a gene. Germline CDR1 SGHRS, CDR2 YFSETQ. The CDR3 is 14 amino acids. A note on this clone: The antigen is undetermined. Within the sample, other DNA sequences also encode this same CDR3.

RNA extraction and reverse transcription yielded cDNA as sequencing template. Some clones are missing from TCRdb's copy, which holds only in-frame ones; the method was immunoSEQ multiplex PCR. The data show roughly 150,000 clones, roughly 52% seen once. Treatment: oral pan-JAK inhibitor, 5-10 mg twice daily. The rearrangement links TRBV5-1 to TRBJ2-7; 7 positions match TRBD1. This clonotype originated in a human donor with alopecia areata. Sequencing used CD8+ T cells sorted from blood, obtained at week 4, from a patient treated with tofacitinib. CDR3 residues: CASSLEGGSYEQYF. CDR3 DNA sequence: TGCGCCAGCAGCTTGGAAGGGGGCAGCTACGAGCAGTACTTC.